These T cell receptor beta chains were read from a single sample in a study of regulatory T cells in long-lasting Graves disease. TCRdb re-analysed the multiplex PCR reads in MiXCR, keeping a single row per CDR3 protein. The table has 300,000 to 500,000 distinct CDR3 sequences, about 20% seen once; the top ten hold roughly 20%. The sequenced sample was peripheral blood mononuclear cells (PBMCs), obtained when the disease was refractory, from a patient treated with antithyroid drugs. The receptors originated from a female donor with Graves disease. CDR3s include the opening cysteine and the closing phenylalanine or tryptophan. The D gene is left open where the match is weak. Size is stated for part of the rows, as once, few or many counts, or as a class when the clone is expanded.

>TRBV18|14|TRBJ2-4|-|few
TGTGCCAGCTCACCAACCTCCGTGGGAAACATTCAGTACTTC
CASSPTSVGNIQYF
>TRBV19|13|TRBJ2-5|-|-
TGTGCCAGTAGCTGGGGGGCCGAAGAGACCCAGTACTTC
CASSWGAEETQYF
>TRBV7-2|17|TRBJ2-7|-|few
TGTGCCAGCAGCTTAGTAGGGGCGGGCTTTTCCTCCTACGAGCAGTACTTC
CASSLVGAGFSSYEQYF
>TRBV7-2|14|TRBJ1-2|-|few
TGTGCCAGCAGCTTCCCACTGGGGCAGGATGGCTACACCTTC
CASSFPLGQDGYTF
>TRBV30|13|TRBJ1-2|-|many
TGTGCCTGGAGTGTAAACGGGAACTATGGCTACACCTTC
CAWSVNGNYGYTF
>TRBV7-9|15|TRBJ2-7|-|few
TGTGCCAGCAGCTCCCGCGGGTGGTACCAATACGAGCAGTACTTC
CASSSRGWYQYEQYF
>TRBV25-1|16|TRBJ1-4|-|-
TGTGCCAGCAGTGAATCTCGCATGGGTTCTAATGAAAAACTGTTTTTT
CASSESRMGSNEKLFF
>TRBV3-1|18|TRBJ2-7|-|many
TGTGCCAGCAGCCTTCGAAAGGGCGACGGGGGCCATTCCTACGAGCAGTACTTC
CASSLRKGDGGHSYEQYF
>TRBV6-5|17|TRBJ1-2|TRBD1|-
TGTGCCAGCAGTTCCCCTAACAGGGGGCTAAGTCACTATGGCTACACCTTC
CASSSPNRGLSHYGYTF
>TRBV7-2|15|TRBJ2-5|-|-
TGTGCCAGCAGCTTAATTGGCGGGCAGGGGGAGACCCAGTACTTC
CASSLIGGQGETQYF
>TRBV28|17|TRBJ1-1|-|many
TGTGCCAGCAGTTTGTCAGGGGCTAGTTCCTTGATATCTGAAGCTTTCTTT
CASSLSGASSLISEAFF
>TRBV5-5|16|TRBJ1-2|-|-
TGTGCCAGCAGCCAAGATTCGCTCAGTGGATGGTATGGCTACACCTTC
CASSQDSLSGWYGYTF
>TRBV6-5|13|TRBJ2-7|-|-
TGTGCCAGCAGTTATTACGCGGCGGGCGAGCAGTACTTC
CASSYYAAGEQYF
>TRBV20-1|14|TRBJ2-2|TRBD1|-
TGCAGTGCTAGCGGAGTACAGGGGGCCGGGGAGCTGTTTTTT
CSASGVQGAGELFF
>TRBV7-6|13|TRBJ2-2|-|many
TGTGCCAGCAGCTTAACTCGAGGGGACAAGCTGTTTTTT
CASSLTRGDKLFF
>TRBV6-1|15|TRBJ2-7|-|many
TGTGCCAGCAGCCCAGCCAGAGGTCAGTCCTACGAGCAGTACTTC
CASSPARGQSYEQYF
>TRBV7-8|14|TRBJ1-3|-|-
TGCGCCAGCAGCCAAGAAGGCCCCCGCAGCACCATATATTTT
CASSQEGPRSTIYF
>TRBV29-1|12|TRBJ1-1|-|few
TGCAGCGTCGGAAGGACGAACACTGAAGCTTTCTTT
CSVGRTNTEAFF
>TRBV6-7|15|TRBJ1-4|TRBD1|-
TGTGCCGGGGAAGAAACAGGGGACGCCAATGAAAAACTGTTTTTT
CAGEETGDANEKLFF
>TRBV27|15|TRBJ1-5|-|many
TGTGCCAGCAGTTTATCGGGGGGTAGCAATCAGCCCCAGCATTTT
CASSLSGGSNQPQHF
>TRBV20-1|12|TRBJ1-1|-|-
TGCAGTGCCCTAAGACCGAACACTGAAGCTTTCTTT
CSALRPNTEAFF
>TRBV20-1|15|TRBJ2-2|-|few
TGCAGTGCCCGGGCTAGCCCCGCGAACACCGGGGAGCTGTTTTTT
CSARASPANTGELFF
>TRBV7-9|15|TRBJ2-7|-|-
TGTGCCAGCAGCCAACTTTGGGCCGGCGCCTACGAGCAGTACTTC
CASSQLWAGAYEQYF
>TRBV14|15|TRBJ2-7|TRBD1|-
TGTGCCAGCAGCCCAAATGGACAGGGTGTTCGCGAGCAGTACTTC
CASSPNGQGVREQYF
>TRBV11-2|17|TRBJ2-5|-|many
TGTGCCAGCAGCTACCAGCGGGGGACAGGGAATAGGAAGACCCAGTACTTC
CASSYQRGTGNRKTQYF
>TRBV27|14|TRBJ2-1|-|-
TGTGCCAGCAGTGAGGCCCCCAGGCGGAATGAGCAGTTCTTC
CASSEAPRRNEQFF
>TRBV7-2|15|TRBJ2-4|-|few
TGTGCCAGCAGCCGTTTGGGGACGGCCAAAAACATTCAGTACTTC
CASSRLGTAKNIQYF
>TRBV27|19|TRBJ2-7|-|-
TGTGCCAGCAGCTCTACACGGGACAAGGCCCGATATACATCCTACGAGCAGTACTTC
CASSSTRDKARYTSYEQYF